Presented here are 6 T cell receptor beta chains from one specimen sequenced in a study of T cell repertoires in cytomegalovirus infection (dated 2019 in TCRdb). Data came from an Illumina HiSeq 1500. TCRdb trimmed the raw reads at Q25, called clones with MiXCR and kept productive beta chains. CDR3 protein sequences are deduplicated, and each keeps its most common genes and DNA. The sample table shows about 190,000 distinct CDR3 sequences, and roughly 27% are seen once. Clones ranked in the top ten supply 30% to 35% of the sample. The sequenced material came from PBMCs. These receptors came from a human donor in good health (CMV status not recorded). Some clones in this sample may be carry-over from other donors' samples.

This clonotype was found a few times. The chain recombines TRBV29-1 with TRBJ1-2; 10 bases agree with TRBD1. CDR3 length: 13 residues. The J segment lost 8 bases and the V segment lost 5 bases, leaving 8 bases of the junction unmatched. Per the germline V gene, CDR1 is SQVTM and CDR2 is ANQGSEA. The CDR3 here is CSVTRQGAGGYTF. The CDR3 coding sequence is TGCAGCGTTACCCGACAGGGGGCTGGAGGCTACACCTTC.

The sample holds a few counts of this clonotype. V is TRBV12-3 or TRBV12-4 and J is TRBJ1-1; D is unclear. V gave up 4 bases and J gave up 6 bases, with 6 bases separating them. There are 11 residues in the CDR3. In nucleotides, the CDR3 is TGTGCCAGCAGTTCGGGCCCTGAAGCTTTCTTT. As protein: CASSSGPEAFF.

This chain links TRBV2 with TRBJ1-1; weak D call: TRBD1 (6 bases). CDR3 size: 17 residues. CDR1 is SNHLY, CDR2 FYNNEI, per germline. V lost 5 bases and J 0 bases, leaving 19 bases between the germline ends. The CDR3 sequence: CASSTTRGQAMNTEAFF. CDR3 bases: TGTGCCAGCAGTACTACTCGGGGGCAGGCGATGAACACTGAAGCTTTCTTT. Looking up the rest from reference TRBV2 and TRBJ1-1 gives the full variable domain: EPEVTQTPSHQVTQMGQEVILRCVPISNHLYFYWYRQILGQKVEFLVSFYNNEISEKSEIFDDQFSVERPDGSNFTLKIRSTKLEDSAMYFCASSTTRGQAMNTEAFFGQGTRLTVV.

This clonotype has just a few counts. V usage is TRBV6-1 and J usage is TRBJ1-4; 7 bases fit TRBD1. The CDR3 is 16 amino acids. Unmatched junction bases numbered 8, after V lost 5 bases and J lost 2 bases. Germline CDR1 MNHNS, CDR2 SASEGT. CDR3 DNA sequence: TGTGCCAGCAGTACATCCACAGGGGCCACTAATGAAAAACTGTTTTTT. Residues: CASSTSTGATNEKLFF.

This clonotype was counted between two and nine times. Here the CDR3 reads CSVDGTSGGAREQFF. CDR3 in DNA: TGCAGCGTAGACGGGACTAGCGGGGGGGCCCGTGAGCAGTTCTTC. V usage is TRBV29-1 and J usage is TRBJ2-1, with TRBD2 identical over 16 bases. The CDR3 length is 15 residues. V gave up 6 bases and J gave up 9 bases; unmatched junction bases: 8. The V gene's germline CDR1 is SQVTM and CDR2 ANQGSEA.

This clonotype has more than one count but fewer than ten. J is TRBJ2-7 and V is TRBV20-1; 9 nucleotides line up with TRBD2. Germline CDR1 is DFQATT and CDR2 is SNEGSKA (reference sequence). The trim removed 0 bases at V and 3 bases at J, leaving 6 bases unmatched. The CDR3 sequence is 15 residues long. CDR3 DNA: TGCAGTGCTAGAGATATGGGCGGGGGGGTCTACGAGCAGTACTTC. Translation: CSARDMGGGVYEQYF.